Given below is one TCR beta chain in context. Antigen unknown. PCR was performed using 60 Vbeta and 13 Jbeta primers. Data came from immunoSEQ multiplex PCR; TCRdb stores just in-frame clones and leaves some out. The table lists about 190,000 clones, almost 80% of them singletons, with 1.6% in the top ten. This CDR3 spans 16 amino acids. Germline V gene sequence: CDR1 MNHEY, CDR2 SMNVEV (reference sequence). The V and J ends lost 6 bases and 3 bases, in that order; junction bases with no gene match: 12. This specimen comes from a study of cytomegalovirus exposure and HLA in healthy donors. Study results and caveats: In vitro work confirmed that a few CMV-associated chains recognize CMV antigens.

This rearrangement joins TRBV27 to TRBJ2-7, with 9 bases lining up with TRBD1. The receptor comes from a woman aged 18 to 35 in good health and CMV-seronegative. The sample was PBMCs. CDR3 nucleotides: TGTGCCAGCAGCGATACCGCCGGGACAGGGAACTACGAGCAGTACTTC. Translation: CASSDTAGTGNYEQYF.